This T cell receptor beta chain was obtained from a study of vaccination and CD4 T cells after COVID-19 (dated 2022 in TCRdb). About the full investigation: In the convalescent cohort there were six males and four females, among whom were two Hispanic individuals, seven Caucasians, two Asians and one multiracial person. Participants received two doses of either the Pfizer-BioNTech BNT162b2 vaccine (n=8) or the Moderna mRNA-1273 vaccine (n=2). Post-COVID blood samples were collected from convalescent patients a median of around 100 days after diagnosis, with a range of roughly 30 to 170 days. Post-vaccine blood samples were taken a median of roughly 72 days after the second vaccine dose, with a range of roughly 14 to 250 days. Overlapping spike peptide pools from SARS-CoV-2 and from the common cold coronaviruses HCoV-NL63, HCoV-OC43 and HCoV-229E were used as culture stimuli. Control cultures used a CEFX viral epitope pool as positive control, an HIV-1 Nef peptide pool as negative control, or no peptide. In 10 COVID-19 convalescent patients and a few infection-naive healthy vaccine recipients, the spike-specific CD4+ TCR repertoire before mRNA vaccination was compared with the repertoire after mRNA vaccination. An earlier paper using these donors assessed, at the TCR clonotype level, memory CD4+ T cell crossreactivity between SARS-CoV-2 and common cold coronavirus spike proteins. The paper as a whole reports these results and caveats: Relatively few convalescent patients were included in the study, and early timepoints after natural infection were not analyzed. The median count of SARS-CoV-2-reactive clonotypes went up from under 25 after infection to 38 after vaccination, although the change was not significant. Of the vaccine-specific clones in convalescent patients, 304 of 307, or nearly all, reacted only to SARS-CoV-2 spike and did not cross-react with common cold coronaviruses. Among the post-vaccine SARS-CoV-2-reactive clones in convalescent patients, a median about 87% showed up only after vaccination, which suggests vaccine-specific priming.

A note on this clonotype: Its antigen has not been determined. Base qualities were left out, and no much larger clone turns up one base away.

Counted from cysteine to phenylalanine, this CDR3 has 15 amino acids. The DNA shown is the 45-base CDR3, in frame from base 1. CDR1 and CDR2 are drawn from the germline V gene: SNHLY, FYNNEI. V is cut by 1 base and J by 5 bases, and the space between the germline ends is 14 bases. What the treatment or condition label conveys for this sample: approximately 11-day PBMC culture with coronavirus spike peptide pools or control peptides (ViraFEST assay). CD4+ T cells from unexposed donors were collected before the COVID-19 pandemic (2011-2018). To expand antigen-specific T cells with peptide pools and then pick out the expanded clonotypes through TCR sequencing, the study relied on the ViraFEST assay. Approximately 1.8 million PBMCs per well were cultured in IMDM with roughly 4.8% human AB serum and about 9.7 IU/ml IL-2, plus 10 ug/ml peptide pools. On days 3 and 7, half of the culture medium was replaced with fresh IL-2-containing medium. CD4+ T cells were isolated after less than twelve days of culture through negative selection using the EasySep CD4+ T cell isolation kit. As cell number allowed, CD4+ T cells from unexposed donors were tested for reactivity to SARS-CoV-2 S and N and to four common cold coronavirus spike pools. Ficoll-Paque Plus gradient centrifugation was used to isolate PBMCs from whole blood, and the isolated PBMCs were then either used fresh or cryopreserved at -140C. Each culture condition was generally run in triplicate wells. The leukapheresis product used for the unexposed donors was purchased from a commercial source.

Libraries were built with PCR. At the Johns Hopkins FTIC core, DNA from the cultured CD4+ T cells underwent TCR sequencing with the Oncomine TCR Beta short-read assay. The QIAamp micro DNA kit was used to extract genomic DNA from the cultured CD4+ T cells. Oncomine TCR Beta libraries made from cultured CD4+ T cells were pooled using unique dual indexes and sequenced on an Illumina iSeq 100. The original pipeline was this. Non-productive sequences were removed, and CDR3s that did not start with C, did not end with F or W, or were shorter than 7 amino acids were discarded. Antigen-specific clonotypes were identified using the MANAFEST web application through comparison of peptide-stimulated wells with reference and other culture wells. Positive clones required FDR below 0.05, an odds ratio above 5, and productive frequency above 0.1% in at least two of three replicate wells. Cross-reactive clonotypes were defined as significantly expanded in both SARS-CoV-2 spike wells and at least one common cold coronavirus spike condition. CDR3 homology was assessed with Levenshtein distances (stringdist) and unrooted phylogenetic trees (ape) in R version 3.6.1. In-frame beta chains were kept once TCRdb had trimmed the public reads at Q25 with fastp and called clones with MiXCR. Identical CDR3 proteins give one entry, which carries the most common genes and DNA. TCRdb, not the original authors, processed these V and J calls. The sample table contains around 6,100 distinct CDR3 sequences; only one count was recorded for around 48% of them. Over 20% of the sample is taken by the ten largest.

The receptor was derived from a human donor in good health. The rearranged segments are TRBV2 and TRBJ2-5; the D gene is perhaps TRBD1 or TRBD2, each of them matching over 5 bases. Specimen: CD4+ T cells from blood, cultured in vitro. The DNA sequence is as follows: TGTGCCAGCAGTGAAGTCGGGACCCCCGCCGAGACCCAGTACTTC. Its coded protein is CASSEVGTPAETQYF.